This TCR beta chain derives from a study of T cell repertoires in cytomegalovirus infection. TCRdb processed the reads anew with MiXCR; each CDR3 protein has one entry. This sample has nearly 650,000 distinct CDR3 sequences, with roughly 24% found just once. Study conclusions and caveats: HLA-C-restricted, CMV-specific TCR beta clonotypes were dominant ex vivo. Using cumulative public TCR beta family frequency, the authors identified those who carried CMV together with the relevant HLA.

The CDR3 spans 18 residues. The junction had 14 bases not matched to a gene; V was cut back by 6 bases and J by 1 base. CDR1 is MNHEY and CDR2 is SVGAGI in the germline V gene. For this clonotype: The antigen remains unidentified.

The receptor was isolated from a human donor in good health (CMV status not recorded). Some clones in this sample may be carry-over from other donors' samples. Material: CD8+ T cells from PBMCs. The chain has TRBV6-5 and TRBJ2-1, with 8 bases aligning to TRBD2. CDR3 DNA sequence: TGTGCCAGCAGCATCCTCCAGAGCGGGGGCTTGTCCTACAATGAGCAGTTCTTC. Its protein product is CASSILQSGGLSYNEQFF.